This entry describes one TCR beta chain. Authors' processing steps: Using reference gene primer amplification, nucleated cell counts were estimated. Here immunoSEQ multiplex PCR was the method, and the copy in TCRdb shows in-frame clones only, minus some. D and trimming were read from the DNA, whereas the V and J calls and clone size are those reported in that table. The sample lists fewer than 75,000 clones, roughly 73% seen once, with roughly 6.5% in the top ten. Trimming took 5 bases from V and 1 from J, leaving 19 bases between them. Germline V gene data show CDR1 as GTSNPN and CDR2 as SVGIG (reference sequence). This CDR3 is built from 16 residues. These data are taken from a study of blood T cell repertoires in COVID-19. Study-level information: Donors in the United States, Italy and Spain gave samples during acute or convalescent COVID-19. Nucleic acid was either cDNA or gDNA, and it came from T cells, B-cell-depleted T cells, or PBMCs.

The chain links TRBV30 to TRBJ2-3, with TRBD1 as a possible D gene (6 bases). The sample comprised peripheral blood. The receptor was isolated from a woman aged 55-69 years with acute or convalescent COVID-19. In DNA form, the CDR3 reads TGTGCCTGGCGCAAGAGGGGGAGCTCTCGCACAGATACGCAGTATTTT. Encoded protein: CAWRKRGSSRTDTQYF.